This T cell receptor (beta chain) was sequenced for a study of molecular identifiers for immune sequencing clone quantification. In the study overall: Five portions were made in replicates from RNA of around 20,000 or 100,000 naive CD8 cells, and four underwent sequencing.

The CDR3 has 18 amino acids. Per germline, CDR1 SEHNR and CDR2 FQNEAQ (reference sequence). Whole-study findings and limits: Because of identical TCR molecules sharing a barcode, sizes of highly expanded clones could be underestimated. Naive cells had under 1% of molecules in clones above 20 RNA copies, effectors over 97%.

TCRdb independently ran MiXCR on the PCR reads; one entry per CDR3 protein. The profile shows a few hundred thousand distinct CDR3 sequences, under 30% of them singletons. Each library that profiled naive CD8 cells came from roughly 18,000 to 920,000 sorted cells with 10%, 30% or 50% RNA. About this clonotype itself: The antigen is unknown. One end of the junction fails to match germline, which may point to a read error.

Input material: naive CD8+ T cells from blood, with Jurkat cell RNA spiked in. Documented subset: FACS-sorted CD8+CD4-CCR7+CD45RA+ naive T cells. The V call is TRBV7-9, the J call TRBJ2-7; D gene uncertain. This clonotype was obtained from a human donor in good health. Some libraries in this study had Jurkat cell RNA spiked in. CDR3 nucleotide sequence: TGTGCCAGCTGCTTAGACGTCGTTGTCTTACAGTCCACGAGCGAGCAGTACTTC. Translation: CASCLDVVVLQSTSEQYF.